This T cell receptor (beta chain) comes out of a study of beta chain features in type 1 diabetes. Study-level points and caveats: PCR may have favored shorter templates equally in patients and controls. Type 1 diabetes patients showed a moderate but significant shortening of TCRB CDR3s in all four CD4+ subsets.

V was pared by 6 bases and J by 3 bases, with 13 bases between. This CDR3 contains 14 residues. Germline V gives CDR1 SGHTA, CDR2 FQGNSA. Investigators reverse transcribed all isolated RNA, so they sequenced expressed TCRB transcripts. Profiling relied on immunoSEQ multiplex PCR, and the TCRdb table lists in-frame clones only, not all of them. The sample lists roughly 130,000 clones, around 17% occurring once. Points on this clone: Its antigen is undetermined.

The gene calls are TRBV7-2 and TRBJ2-3; D may be TRBD1 (6 bases). The source of this sequence is a man between 25 and 39 years old with type 1 diabetes. The sample consisted of central memory CD4+ T cells from blood. CDR3 sequence: CASRKQGGTDTQYF. The CDR3, as DNA: TGTGCCAGCAGAAAACAGGGTGGTACAGATACGCAGTATTTT.